This entry is about one TCR beta chain. This clone was seen more than once but under ten times. Its antigen is currently not known. No quality values exist for individual bases; no much larger clone is one base distant. V is clipped by 0 bases and J by 0 bases, and the sequence between their germline boundaries is 9 bases long. The germline V gene supplies CDR1 LGHNA and CDR2 YSLEER. From cysteine to phenylalanine, the CDR3 is 16 amino acids long. The entry retains the CDR3 DNA only, 48 bases that are in frame from base 1. These data originate in a study of cytomegalovirus exposure and HLA in healthy donors (TCRdb year 2017). Study-level background: In an earlier analysis of 450 to 750 of the donors, around 300 Gb of sequence data and 90 million to 120 million unique TCR beta sequences from 150 million to 200 million T cells were reported. Typing coverage varied by locus: roughly 620-630 donors for A, B, C, DRB1 and DQB1; roughly 500 for DQA1; over 600 for DPA1; under 490 for DPB1. Four or five DR-DQ haplotypes were handled as single units for association and clustering, since linkage in the cohort was strong. The aim of the study was to test whether cataloging public T cell receptors could identify signatures of past pathogen exposure. To study patterns of TCR occurrence, a later analysis re-analyzed previously published TCR beta repertoires from around 700 donors and added high-resolution HLA genotyping. Donor age, sex, ethnicity and CMV serostatus were compiled together with the repertoire data. An earlier analysis of nearly 600 of the donors applied high-throughput TCR beta sequencing to assess whether each TCR beta V gene segment acted as functional or pseudogenic. Class I and class II HLA loci were covered by the typing at four-digit resolution. All discovery cohort repertoires had been generated using a single sequencing platform. To predict cytomegalovirus infection status, the study brought together high-throughput TCR immunosequencing, statistical association of individual TCRs with disease status, and machine learning. An early release covering about 600 HLA-typed donors comprised about 300 gigabases of sequencing data and approximately 85 million unique TCR sequences. A later genetic analysis used genome-wide SNP genotypes for about 60% of the 666 donors, treating that subset as a discovery cohort. Among 398 genotyped donors of the cohort, an average of about 240,000 unique TCR beta nucleotide sequences were sequenced per donor, roughly a sixth of them non-productive. A separate validation cohort of approximately 130 different subjects was used in addition to the approximately 700-subject first cohort. The T cell repertoires of under 700 subjects were profiled by immunosequencing and related to cytomegalovirus serostatus. In the later analysis, no new phenotypic data were used to find candidate immune exposures; instead, reliance was placed on TCR beta sequences and their occurrence across donors. The genetic ancestry cluster associated with self-reported Caucasian donors included approximately 85% of the approximately 430 genotyped donors.

The cohort comprised hundreds of healthy bone marrow donors. At the time of sampling, every cohort member was nominally healthy, though immune exposures that went unrecorded were likely present. The donor was CMV seronegative and belonged to the group of 352 seronegative cohort members. A peripheral blood sample was provided by each donor, and peripheral blood mononuclear cells were used for TCR beta sequencing. Genomic DNA was extracted from the blood cell samples with the Qiagen DNeasy Blood Extraction Kit. What the research found in general, with its limitations: In both the original and validation cohorts, the classifier was reported to diagnose cytomegalovirus status with high specificity and sensitivity. According to a later analysis, TCR association rates differed among HLA loci, with DRB1 alleles showing the most associated TCRs and HLA-C alleles showing the fewest. A further reported finding was that TCR beta sequences accurately predicted the HLA-A and HLA-B alleles for most subjects in the first cohort. In a later analysis, 16,951 TCR beta sequences were associated with specific HLA alleles at a false discovery rate of 0.05. Assigning TCR associations to individual alleles was difficult when HLA alleles, especially DR and DQ, strongly co-occurred. According to a later analysis, parvovirus B19, influenza, CMV and Epstein-Barr virus appeared linked to several top co-occurrence clusters. It was suggested by the authors that the approach could potentially be generalized to other disease states and immunological phenotypes. Correlated functional status among segregating V segments might be attributable to linkage disequilibrium, but an unknown experimental factor could not be ruled out. The presence/absence analyses assumed that sequencing depth was roughly uniform across donors, and that assumption may not be true. An earlier analysis of approximately 590 of the donors showed that most TCR beta V segments appeared in productive rearrangements either about 87% or about 30% of the time, which broadly matched IMGT annotations. Most CMV-associated TCR beta chains appeared to be HLA-restricted in a later analysis, and the HLA associations seemed to be driven largely by CMV exposure. In this cohort, only TCR beta chains were sequenced, and detectable features were limited by the absence of alpha or paired-chain data. Because HLA typing was missing for some donors at each locus, association tests included only the typed subset. A group of highly shared sequence variants was considered likely to be a technical artifact of the sequencing pipeline. For the cohort, immune exposure information was limited to CMV serostatus. The study listed over 150 TCR beta chains as associated with cytomegalovirus. The 87-base-pair reads could not distinguish some IMGT-functional V segments, including TRBV6-2 and TRBV6-3, so those segments were excluded. V-gene and J-gene trimming of TCR beta chains was associated with a missense DCLRE1C variant in a later genetic analysis, and the association was replicated in an independent cohort. According to a later genetic analysis, donors in an Asian-associated ancestry cluster had fewer N-insertions in productive TCRs than the approximately 670-donor mean. Across donors, most TCR sequences were observed very rarely, whereas some public TCRs were present in many individuals. In vitro tests confirmed that a few of the cytomegalovirus-associated TCR beta chains recognize cytomegalovirus antigens. Because counts were too low, about 17 rarely observed V segments, including chromosome 9 orphons, were excluded from the earlier analysis of some 540 of the donors. In a later analysis, HLA-associated TCR beta chains were found to be more clonally expanded and to have lower generation probabilities than equally common non-associated chains.

Receptor libraries were prepared by the immunoSEQ multiplex PCR assay. The multiplex PCR relied on a mix of 60 forward primers for TCR Vbeta segments and 13 reverse primers for TCR Jbeta segments. Amplification of the CDR3 region of rearranged TCR beta genes was performed with a multiplex PCR assay on genomic DNA. Amplified TCR beta libraries were sequenced as 87-base-pair reads on the Illumina HiSeq System. In the original analysis: A later analysis tallied tens of millions of unique TCR beta chains across the 600 to 700 repertoires, and approximately 12 million of those chains were shared by two or more donors. To remove PCR and sequencing errors, raw reads were error-corrected and collapsed into unique sequences using a nearest-neighbor algorithm that merged closely related sequences. V, D and J gene segments were assigned by aligning CDR3 sequences to IMGT reference sequences. For a sequence to be retained, a match of at least six nucleotides to both a V gene segment and a J gene segment was required. A rearrangement counted as productive if the CDR3 had no stop codons and remained in frame with V and J, and every other rearrangement counted as non-productive. Following IMGT convention, CDR3 was defined as the stretch from the second conserved V-encoded cysteine up to the conserved J-encoded phenylalanine. Sequences without an unambiguous match to a single V gene segment were excluded from the earlier analysis of 500 to 700 of the donors. An earlier analysis of 587 of the donors called V segments functional above 56.7% productive rearrangements and segregating when the between-donor standard deviation exceeded 5%. To diagnose cytomegalovirus status from the catalog of TCR beta chain sequences, a statistical classification framework was built. V and J gene assignment, in a later analysis, came from comparing TCR nucleotide sequences with IMGT/GENE-DB human TR gene sequences. In a later analysis, CDR3 sequences and most-parsimonious VDJ recombination scenarios were assigned using the TCRdist pipeline. In a later analysis, each TCR beta chain was defined by its CDR3 amino acid sequence together with its V-gene family, and reads without a unique V-gene family were excluded. In a later analysis, some 600 highly shared, low-generation-probability nucleotide sequences were removed to address suspected cross-contamination and a sequencing artifact. In a later analysis, a clonal expansion index was calculated for each public chain from normalized within-repertoire ranks of inferred template counts. In a later analysis, generation probabilities were computed with a VDJ recombination model fitted to out-of-frame rearrangements, and the resulting probabilities were checked against IGoR. A later analysis scored TCR-TCR, TCR-HLA and TCR-CMV co-occurrence with hypergeometric tests, applying a repertoire-size bias correction to TCR pairs. False discovery rates were estimated in a later analysis by permuting HLA or CMV assignments 20 times. In a later analysis, co-occurring TCRs were grouped with DBSCAN, and TCRdist sequence similarity was added when clustering was performed within HLA-allele-positive subsets. For co-occurrence clustering, repertoires with fewer than 30,000 or more than 120,000 public chains were excluded, along with five repertoires with anomalous nucleotide sharing. The source is immuneACCESS, and TCRdb retained only in-frame sequences with V and J called. Part of the clones is not carried over; for the studies checked, unresolved V genes explain less than half of this, and the remainder is unexplained. V, J and clone size are those of that table, while D and trimming were read from the DNA. This sample comprises about 180,000 clones, around 80% of them detected only once. 2.5% of the sample comes from the top ten.

The chain employs TRBV4-3 and TRBJ2-1; the D gene assignment is ambiguous. The sequenced sample consisted of PBMCs. This TCR derives from a female donor in good health and CMV-seronegative. Here is the DNA: TGCGCCAGCAGCCAAGAGAAGCGTCGCTCCTACAATGAGCAGTTCTTC. It specifies CASSQEKRRSYNEQFF.